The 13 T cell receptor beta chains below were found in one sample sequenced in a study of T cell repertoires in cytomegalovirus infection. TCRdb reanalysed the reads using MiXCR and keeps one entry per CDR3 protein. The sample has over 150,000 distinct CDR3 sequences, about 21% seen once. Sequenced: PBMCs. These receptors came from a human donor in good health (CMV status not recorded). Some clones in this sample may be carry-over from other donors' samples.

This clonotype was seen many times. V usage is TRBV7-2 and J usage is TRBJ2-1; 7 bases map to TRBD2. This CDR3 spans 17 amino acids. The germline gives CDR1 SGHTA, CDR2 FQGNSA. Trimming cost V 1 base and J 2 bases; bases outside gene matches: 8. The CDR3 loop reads CASSLDSGGGTYNEQFF. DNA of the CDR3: TGTGCCAGCAGCTTAGACAGTGGGGGGGGAACCTACAATGAGCAGTTCTTC.

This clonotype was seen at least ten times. The CDR3 region has the DNA TGTGCCTCACGCGGCAGGGCCGCTGAAGCTTTCTTT. Protein sequence: CASRGRAAEAFF. The chain recombines TRBV7-9 with TRBJ1-1, with D possibly matching TRBD1 (5 bases). This CDR3 region has 12 residues. Germline CDR1 is SEHNR and CDR2 is FQNEAQ (reference sequence). Trimming left V 11 bases short and J 6 bases short, with 16 bases between.

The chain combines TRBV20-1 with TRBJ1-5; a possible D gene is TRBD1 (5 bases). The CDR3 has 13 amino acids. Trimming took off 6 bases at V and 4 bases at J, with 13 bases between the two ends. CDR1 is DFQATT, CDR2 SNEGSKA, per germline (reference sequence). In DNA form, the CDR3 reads TGCAGTGCCGGGACCGGGGGGAATCAGCCCCAGCATTTT. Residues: CSAGTGGNQPQHF.

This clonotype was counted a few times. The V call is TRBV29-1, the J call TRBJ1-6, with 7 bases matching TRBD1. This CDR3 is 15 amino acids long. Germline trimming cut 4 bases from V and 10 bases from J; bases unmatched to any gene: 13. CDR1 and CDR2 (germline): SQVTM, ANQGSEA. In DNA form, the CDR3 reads TGCAGCGTTGCTTTGGGGACAGTGGAAGGCTCACCCCTCCACTTT. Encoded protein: CSVALGTVEGSPLHF. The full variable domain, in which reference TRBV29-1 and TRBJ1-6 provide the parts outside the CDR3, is SAVISQKPSRDICQRGTSLTIQCQVDSQVTMMFWYRQQPGQSLTLIATANQGSEATYESGFVIDKFPISRPNLTFSTLTVSNMSPEDSSIYLCSVALGTVEGSPLHFGNGTRLTVT.

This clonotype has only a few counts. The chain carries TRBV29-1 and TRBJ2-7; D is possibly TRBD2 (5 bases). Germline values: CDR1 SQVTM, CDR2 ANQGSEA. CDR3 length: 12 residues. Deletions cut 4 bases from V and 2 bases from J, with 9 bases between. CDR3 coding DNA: TGCAGCGTTGGAGACGGGACCTACGAGCAGTACTTC. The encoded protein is CSVGDGTYEQYF.

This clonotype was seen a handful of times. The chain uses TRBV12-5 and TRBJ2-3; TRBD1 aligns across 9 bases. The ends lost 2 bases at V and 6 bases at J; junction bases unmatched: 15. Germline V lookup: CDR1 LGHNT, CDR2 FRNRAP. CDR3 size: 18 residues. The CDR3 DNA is TGTGCTAGTGGTTTGATCCCGATACGAATGACAGGGGGGGATACGCAGTATTTT. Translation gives CASGLIPIRMTGGDTQYF.

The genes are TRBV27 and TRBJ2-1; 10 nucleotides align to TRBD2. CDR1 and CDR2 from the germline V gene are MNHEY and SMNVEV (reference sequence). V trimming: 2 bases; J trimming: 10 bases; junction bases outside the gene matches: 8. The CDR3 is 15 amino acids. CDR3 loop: CASSLPASGLAEQFF. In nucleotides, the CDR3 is TGTGCCAGCAGTTTACCCGCATCGGGACTAGCGGAGCAGTTCTTC.

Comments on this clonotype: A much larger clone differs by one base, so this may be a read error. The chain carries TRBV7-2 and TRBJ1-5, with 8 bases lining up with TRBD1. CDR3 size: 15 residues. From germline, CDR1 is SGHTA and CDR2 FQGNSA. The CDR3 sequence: CASSSDGQGPQPQLF. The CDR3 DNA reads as TGTGCCAGCAGCTCGGATGGACAGGGACCTCAGCCCCAGCTTTTT.

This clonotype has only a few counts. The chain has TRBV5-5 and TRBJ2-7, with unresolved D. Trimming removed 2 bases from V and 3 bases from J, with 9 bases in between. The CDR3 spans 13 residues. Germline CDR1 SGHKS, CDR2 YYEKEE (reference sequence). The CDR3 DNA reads TGTGCCAGCAGCTTTACAGCGAACTACGAGCAGTACTTC. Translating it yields CASSFTANYEQYF.

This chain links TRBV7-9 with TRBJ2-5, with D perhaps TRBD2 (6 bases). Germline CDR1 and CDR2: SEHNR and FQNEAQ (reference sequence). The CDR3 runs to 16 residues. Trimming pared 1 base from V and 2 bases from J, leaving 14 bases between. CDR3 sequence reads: CASSLEWRGSQETQYF. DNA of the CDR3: TGTGCCAGCAGCTTAGAGTGGAGGGGTTCTCAAGAGACCCAGTACTTC. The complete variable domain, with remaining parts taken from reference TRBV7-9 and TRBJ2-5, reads DTGVSQNPRHKITKRGQNVTFRCDPISEHNRLYWYRQTLGQGPEFLTYFQNEAQLEKSRLLSDRFSAERPKGSFSTLEIQRTEQGDSAMYLCASSLEWRGSQETQYFGPGTRLLVL.

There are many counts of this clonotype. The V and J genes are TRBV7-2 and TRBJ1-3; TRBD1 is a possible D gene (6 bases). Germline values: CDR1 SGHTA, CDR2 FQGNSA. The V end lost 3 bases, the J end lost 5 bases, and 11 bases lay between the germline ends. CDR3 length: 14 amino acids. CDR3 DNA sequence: TGTGCCAGCAGCTTCCCCGGACAGAGAAACACCATATATTTT. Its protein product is CASSFPGQRNTIYF.

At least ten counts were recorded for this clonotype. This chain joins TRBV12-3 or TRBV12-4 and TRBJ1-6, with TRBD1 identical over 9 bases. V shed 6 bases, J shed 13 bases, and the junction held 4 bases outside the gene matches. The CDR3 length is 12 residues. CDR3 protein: CASRHDRGPLHF. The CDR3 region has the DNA TGTGCCAGCAGACACGACAGGGGGCCCCTCCACTTT.

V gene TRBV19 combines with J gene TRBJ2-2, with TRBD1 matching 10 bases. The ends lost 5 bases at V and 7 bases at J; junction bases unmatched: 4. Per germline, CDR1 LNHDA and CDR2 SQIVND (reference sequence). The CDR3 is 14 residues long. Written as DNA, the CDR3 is TGTGCCAGTAGTCGACAGGGGGCTGGCGGGGAGCTGTTTTTT. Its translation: CASSRQGAGGELFF.